Presented here are 2 T cell receptor beta chains from one specimen sequenced in a study of vaccination and CD4 T cells after COVID-19. These TCRs' antigens remain unknown. Treatment defined: approximately 9-day PBMC culture with coronavirus spike peptide pools or control peptides (ViraFEST assay). Sequence data for DNA of cultured CD4+ T cells were generated by the Oncomine TCR Beta short-read assay. One entry per CDR3 protein, called by TCRdb with MiXCR from the PCR reads. The data hold about 17,000 distinct CDR3 sequences, with around 53% observed a single time. The sequenced sample was CD4+ T cells from blood, cultured in vitro. These receptors all stem from a human donor who had recovered from COVID-19.

The chain recombines TRBV7-9 with TRBJ1-2, with 8 bases that match TRBD1. V trimming: 3 bases; J trimming: 3 bases; junction bases outside the gene matches: 3. Germline V CDR1 and CDR2: SEHNR, FQNEAQ (reference sequence). The CDR3 covers 14 residues. CDR3 residues: CASSFGQGYYGYTF. As DNA, the CDR3 is TGTGCCAGCAGCTTTGGACAGGGATACTATGGCTACACCTTC.

This clonotype occurred a few times. J is TRBJ2-5 and V is TRBV5-5; D remains unclear. Germline V CDR1 and CDR2: SGHKS, YYEKEE (reference sequence). The CDR3 is 14 amino acids. The germline V and J ends were trimmed by 4 bases and 1 base, with 11 bases remaining between them. The CDR3 sequence: CASSPPPLQETQYF. Here the CDR3 DNA reads TGTGCCAGCAGCCCCCCCCCCCTCCAAGAGACCCAGTACTTC.